This T cell receptor beta chain was recovered during a study of OX40 agonist ivuxolimab in advanced cancers. Produced via immunoSEQ multiplex PCR; TCRdb's table is partial and in-frame only. The data show around 60,000 clones, 80% to 90% seen once. Germline V CDR1 and CDR2: SGHNT, YYREEE (reference sequence). CDR3 length: 15 amino acids. V lost 4 bases and J lost 5, with 18 bases in between. This clone is a singleton in its sample. The source of this sequence is an adult with an advanced solid tumor such as melanoma, head and neck, liver or kidney cancer. The material sequenced was CD4+ or CD8+ T cells sorted from blood, taken in a trial of the OX40 agonist ivuxolimab. The chain combines TRBV5-4 with TRBJ1-1, with D possibly matching TRBD1 (5 bases). The CDR3 region has the DNA TGTGCCAGCAGCCCGGAAGTCGGGGGTGGGACTGAAGCTTTCTTT. It encodes CASSPEVGGGTEAFF. Variable domain in full (rest from reference TRBV5-4 and TRBJ1-1): ETGVTQSPTHLIKTRGQQVTLRCSSQSGHNTVSWYQQALGQGPQFIFQYYREEENGRGNFPPRFSGLQFPNYSSELNVNALELDDSALYLCASSPEVGGGTEAFFGQGTRLTVV.